The clone carrying this TCR beta chain has a count of ten or more. TCRdb reprocessed the 5' RACE reads with MiXCR, giving one entry per CDR3 protein. The repertoire holds about 220,000 distinct CDR3 sequences, with roughly 3.3% as singletons. V lost 4 bases and J 3 bases, leaving 6 bases between the germline ends. This CDR3 is built from 11 residues. Germline lookup yields CDR1 GTSNPN and CDR2 SVGIG (reference sequence). These data are taken from a study of T cells after yellow fever vaccination. The specimen comprised CD4+ T cells sorted from PBMCs, sampled 10 days after the yellow fever booster vaccination. The V call is TRBV30, the J call TRBJ2-5, with no clear D. This sequence originates from a man between 18 and 35 years old who received the YFV17D yellow fever vaccine. The CDR3: CAWNQEETQYF. CDR3 DNA: TGTGCCTGGAATCAGGAAGAGACCCAGTACTTC.